Only a few counts were recorded for the clone carrying this T cell receptor (beta chain). Its antigen is not known. This specimen comes from a study of T cell repertoires in cytomegalovirus infection. TCRdb fed the reads into MiXCR, producing one record per CDR3 protein. The table includes some 6,100 distinct CDR3 sequences, approximately 58% detected once. The germline V gene encodes CDR1 MNHNY and CDR2 SVGAGI (reference sequence). Trimming took 0 bases from V and 2 from J, leaving 20 bases between them. The CDR3 consists of 18 residues. The chain combines TRBV6-6 with TRBJ2-7; weak D call: TRBD2 (7 bases). Sequencing was done on a sample of PBMCs, sequenced either directly or after in vitro stimulation (not recorded which). The source of this sequence is a human donor in good health (CMV status not recorded). Some clones in this sample may be carry-over from other donors' samples. The CDR3 spells CASSYSSKGEGQPYEQYF. The CDR3 nucleotides are TGTGCCAGCAGTTACTCCTCTAAGGGGGAGGGCCAACCCTACGAGCAGTACTTC.